The rows below give T cell receptor beta chains drawn from one sample of a study of T cell responses to AZD1222 COVID-19 vaccine. Clones were sequenced by immunoSEQ multiplex PCR, and TCRdb holds only the in-frame ones, with some missing. The sample lists 150,000 to 200,000 clones, approximately 92% occurring once. The sample here was peripheral blood, taken 28 days after the second dose of the MenACWY control vaccine. These receptors originate from an adult who received the MenACWY meningococcal vaccine as a control. Both conserved end residues are part of each CDR3. A D gene is named only where the DNA matches it firmly. Clone size is shown for a subset of rows, as once, few, many or a class of expanded clone.

d_gene: -
v_gene: TRBV12-5
abundance: once
j_gene: TRBJ1-5
CDR3nt: TGTGCTAGTGGTTTGGGCCAGGGATGGGGAAGCAATCAGCCCCAGCATTTT
CDR3aa: CASGLGQGWGSNQPQHF

d_gene: -
v_gene: TRBV27
abundance: -
j_gene: TRBJ1-6
CDR3nt: TGTGCCAGCAGTCCCACGATGTCGCCCCTCCACTTT
CDR3aa: CASSPTMSPLHF

d_gene: -
v_gene: TRBV10-2
abundance: once
j_gene: TRBJ2-3
CDR3nt: TGCGCCAGCAGTGAGTCCGATGAAGATACGCAGTATTTT
CDR3aa: CASSESDEDTQYF

d_gene: TRBD1
v_gene: TRBV18
abundance: -
j_gene: TRBJ2-3
CDR3nt: TGTGCCAGCTCACCGGGGGACAGGGCAGCAGATACGCAGTATTTT
CDR3aa: CASSPGDRAADTQYF

d_gene: -
v_gene: TRBV6-5
abundance: -
j_gene: TRBJ2-7
CDR3nt: TGTGCCAGCAGTTACGCCCCCGGGTCTGTCTCCTACGAGCAGTACTTC
CDR3aa: CASSYAPGSVSYEQYF

d_gene: -
v_gene: TRBV3-1/TRBV3-2
abundance: -
j_gene: TRBJ1-1
CDR3nt: TGTGCCAGCCAGCGGGCGGACATAAGGGGCACTGAAGCTTTCTTT
CDR3aa: CASQRADIRGTEAFF

d_gene: -
v_gene: TRBV2
abundance: -
j_gene: TRBJ2-7
CDR3nt: TGTGCCAGCGGGAAAGGGATAGAGCAGTACTTC
CDR3aa: CASGKGIEQYF

d_gene: -
v_gene: TRBV6-5
abundance: -
j_gene: TRBJ2-7
CDR3nt: TGTGCCAGCAGTTACGCGGCAGGGGGGAGGTCCTACGAGCAGTACTTC
CDR3aa: CASSYAAGGRSYEQYF

d_gene: -
v_gene: TRBV5-1
abundance: -
j_gene: TRBJ2-2
CDR3nt: TGCGCCAGCAGCTTGGGGCAGGGCATGAACACCGGGGAGCTGTTTTTT
CDR3aa: CASSLGQGMNTGELFF

d_gene: -
v_gene: TRBV9
abundance: -
j_gene: TRBJ1-5
CDR3nt: TGTGCCAGCAGCGTCCCCCTCACAGGGAGGAGCAATCAGCCCCAGCATTTT
CDR3aa: CASSVPLTGRSNQPQHF

d_gene: -
v_gene: TRBV6-5
abundance: -
j_gene: TRBJ1-2
CDR3nt: TGTGCCAGCCAAGGGCCTAACAACTATGGCTACACCTTC
CDR3aa: CASQGPNNYGYTF

d_gene: -
v_gene: TRBV30
abundance: -
j_gene: TRBJ1-5
CDR3nt: TGTGCCTGGAGTGAGGTCGGTAGCAATCAGCCCCAGCATTTT
CDR3aa: CAWSEVGSNQPQHF

d_gene: -
v_gene: TRBV30
abundance: -
j_gene: TRBJ1-4
CDR3nt: TGTGCCTGGAGTAGGGCAGGGATGGTTGTAGCCGCTGAAAAACTGTTTTTT
CDR3aa: CAWSRAGMVVAAEKLFF

d_gene: -
v_gene: TRBV14
abundance: -
j_gene: TRBJ1-2
CDR3nt: TGTGCCAGCAGTGCGGCCAGGTTCTCTGGCTACACCTTC
CDR3aa: CASSAARFSGYTF

d_gene: TRBD1
v_gene: TRBV2
abundance: -
j_gene: TRBJ1-5
CDR3nt: TGTGCCAGCAGGGGGGGGACAGTCAATCAGCCCCAGCATTTT
CDR3aa: CASRGGTVNQPQHF

d_gene: -
v_gene: TRBV18
abundance: few
j_gene: TRBJ1-3
CDR3nt: TGTGCCAGCTCACCAGAGGGAAACACCATATATTTT
CDR3aa: CASSPEGNTIYF

d_gene: -
v_gene: TRBV7-2
abundance: -
j_gene: TRBJ2-7
CDR3nt: TGTGCCAGCAGCTTGCCCCCAACCTACGAGCAGTACTTC
CDR3aa: CASSLPPTYEQYF

d_gene: TRBD1
v_gene: TRBV28
abundance: -
j_gene: TRBJ1-2
CDR3nt: TGTGCCAGCAGTCCCGTCGGCAGGGGGAGTTTAGGGGATGGCTACACCTTC
CDR3aa: CASSPVGRGSLGDGYTF

d_gene: TRBD2
v_gene: TRBV5-5
abundance: -
j_gene: TRBJ2-3
CDR3nt: TGTGCCAGCGCGGGGACTAGCGGATTTTCCACAGATACGCAGTATTTT
CDR3aa: CASAGTSGFSTDTQYF

d_gene: TRBD2
v_gene: TRBV7-2
abundance: -
j_gene: TRBJ2-5
CDR3nt: TGTGCCAGCAGCTTAGGTACAGTCGCTAGCGGGGGGCCGGAGACCCAGTACTTC
CDR3aa: CASSLGTVASGGPETQYF

d_gene: TRBD2
v_gene: TRBV28
abundance: -
j_gene: TRBJ2-3
CDR3nt: TGTGCCAGCAGTTCCACTAGCGGGGGCTCCACAGATACGCAGTATTTT
CDR3aa: CASSSTSGGSTDTQYF

d_gene: TRBD1
v_gene: TRBV2
abundance: -
j_gene: TRBJ1-5
CDR3nt: TGTGCCAGCGCCCCAGGGGGTCGCAATCAGCCCCAGCATTTT
CDR3aa: CASAPGGRNQPQHF

d_gene: -
v_gene: TRBV5-1
abundance: -
j_gene: TRBJ1-6
CDR3nt: TGCGCCAGCAGCAACGACAGGACCAATTCACCCCTCCACTTT
CDR3aa: CASSNDRTNSPLHF

d_gene: -
v_gene: TRBV20-1
abundance: few
j_gene: TRBJ1-3
CDR3nt: TGCAGTGCTAGTGGTCCCTCAAGGGGCCTCTCTGGAAACACCATATATTTT
CDR3aa: CSASGPSRGLSGNTIYF

d_gene: TRBD1
v_gene: TRBV23-1
abundance: -
j_gene: TRBJ1-1
CDR3nt: TGCGCCAGCAGTCACCCGGGACAGGCACCCTTAGCTTTCTTT
CDR3aa: CASSHPGQAPLAFF

d_gene: -
v_gene: TRBV3-1/TRBV3-2
abundance: -
j_gene: TRBJ2-5
CDR3nt: TGTGCCAGCAGCCAAGACGGTCTGGCTGATTGGGGAGAGACCCAGTACTTC
CDR3aa: CASSQDGLADWGETQYF

d_gene: -
v_gene: TRBV18
abundance: -
j_gene: TRBJ1-5
CDR3nt: TGTGCCAGCTCACCAACGGGAGGACAGTATAGCAATCAGCCCCAGCATTTT
CDR3aa: CASSPTGGQYSNQPQHF

d_gene: -
v_gene: TRBV29-1
abundance: -
j_gene: TRBJ2-5
CDR3nt: TGCAGCGTTCGCTCCAGGGAGTTCGAGACCCAGTACTTC
CDR3aa: CSVRSREFETQYF

d_gene: -
v_gene: TRBV7-9
abundance: -
j_gene: TRBJ1-1
CDR3nt: TGTGCCAGCAGCTTAGCGTTCAGGGTCGACACTGAAGCTTTCTTT
CDR3aa: CASSLAFRVDTEAFF

d_gene: -
v_gene: TRBV6-2/TRBV6-3
abundance: -
j_gene: TRBJ2-5
CDR3nt: TGTGCCAGCAGTTACGGGGTGAACACGATCCACCAAGAGACCCAGTACTTC
CDR3aa: CASSYGVNTIHQETQYF

d_gene: -
v_gene: TRBV9
abundance: once
j_gene: TRBJ1-2
CDR3nt: TGTGCCAGCAGCGCGAGTGGGGGGTGGCAGGGCCAGGCCTACACCTTC
CDR3aa: CASSASGGWQGQAYTF

d_gene: -
v_gene: TRBV5-5
abundance: -
j_gene: TRBJ1-3
CDR3nt: TGTGCCAGCAGCTGGGGATGGAGTAGTGGAAACACCATATATTTT
CDR3aa: CASSWGWSSGNTIYF

d_gene: -
v_gene: TRBV6-1
abundance: once
j_gene: TRBJ2-1
CDR3nt: TGTGCCAGCAGTGAAGGGCGGGGGCCTTACAATGAGCAGTTCTTC
CDR3aa: CASSEGRGPYNEQFF

d_gene: -
v_gene: TRBV6-2/TRBV6-3
abundance: -
j_gene: TRBJ2-1
CDR3nt: TGTGCCAGCAGCTCCACTGACAATGAGCAGTTCTTC
CDR3aa: CASSSTDNEQFF

d_gene: TRBD1
v_gene: TRBV29-1
abundance: -
j_gene: TRBJ1-1
CDR3nt: TGCAGCGTCGACAGGGGTACGACTGAAGCTTTCTTT
CDR3aa: CSVDRGTTEAFF

d_gene: TRBD1
v_gene: TRBV7-2
abundance: -
j_gene: TRBJ2-3
CDR3nt: TGTGCCAGCAGCGCCGACAGGGGCCAGGCGCAGTATTTT
CDR3aa: CASSADRGQAQYF

d_gene: -
v_gene: TRBV9
abundance: -
j_gene: TRBJ1-1
CDR3nt: TGTGCCAGCAGCTCAGGGGCAACGAACACTGAAGCTTTCTTT
CDR3aa: CASSSGATNTEAFF

d_gene: TRBD1
v_gene: TRBV2
abundance: once
j_gene: TRBJ1-5
CDR3nt: TGTGCCAGCAGGGGACAGGCAGACAATCAGCCCCAGCATTTT
CDR3aa: CASRGQADNQPQHF

d_gene: TRBD1
v_gene: TRBV29-1
abundance: -
j_gene: TRBJ1-2
CDR3nt: TGCAGCGTCTCACCGGACAGGGACGGCTACACCTTC
CDR3aa: CSVSPDRDGYTF

d_gene: TRBD1
v_gene: TRBV4-1
abundance: -
j_gene: TRBJ1-1
CDR3nt: TGCGCCAGCAGCCAAGATCGGTCCGGGACAGGGAGGAACACTGAAGCTTTCTTT
CDR3aa: CASSQDRSGTGRNTEAFF

d_gene: -
v_gene: TRBV11-2
abundance: -
j_gene: TRBJ1-2
CDR3nt: TGTGCCAGCAGCTTGTTCCCTCAACATGGCTACACCTTC
CDR3aa: CASSLFPQHGYTF

d_gene: TRBD1
v_gene: TRBV5-6
abundance: -
j_gene: TRBJ1-5
CDR3nt: TGTGCCAGCAGCACCCACAGGGGGCGAGTGAGCAATCAGCCCCAGCATTTT
CDR3aa: CASSTHRGRVSNQPQHF

d_gene: TRBD1
v_gene: TRBV10-3
abundance: -
j_gene: TRBJ1-1
CDR3nt: TGTGCCATCAGACCCGGGACAGGGGGGAACACTGAAGCTTTCTTT
CDR3aa: CAIRPGTGGNTEAFF